This T cell receptor (beta chain) is from a study of blood T cell repertoires in COVID-19 (TCRdb year 2020). About the investigation overall: Samples covering the acute and convalescent phases of COVID-19 were provided by collaborators in the United States, Italy and Spain. Deeply sampled blood TCRbeta repertoires from subjects exposed to, actively infected with, or recovered from COVID-19 were included in the dataset. The repertoires were released in a freely available public database meant as a resource for research on the immune response to SARS-CoV-2. The samples were drawn from two sources: the first 160 participants of the ongoing ImmuneRACE study, and 1,000 to 1,500 subjects contributed by 6 global collaborators. The material from the prospective study consisted of cDNA or gDNA derived from T cells, B-cell-depleted T cells, or PBMCs. Where HLA class I and class II types were available, the types were taken from metadata supplied by the sample provider, not from assay-based typing. The sample metadata nearly always contained a de-identified subject ID, COVID-19 status, age in years and sex. Study-level results and caveats: Clinical and demographic metadata were provided uncurated, with the amount varying by source and participant.

CDR1 MNHEY and CDR2 SMNVEV were looked up in the germline V gene (reference sequence). The CDR3 covers 15 residues, taking in both the cysteine and the phenylalanine. Just the 45-base CDR3 DNA is kept, in frame starting at base 1. Trimming takes 5 bases off V and 3 bases off J; junction bases not matched to a gene: 7. Enrolling through a virtual design, the prospective study's participants ranged in age from roughly 18 to 90 years and lived across 20 to 25 United States geographic areas. In the prospective study, participants were assigned to cohorts based on the clinical history participants reported in a screening survey and a study questionnaire. Exposed participants had been in contact, within 2 weeks of entering the study, with a person who had a PCR-confirmed or clinician-diagnosed case of COVID-19. In the prospective study, whole blood, serum and a nasopharyngeal or oropharyngeal swab were collected from each participant by mobile phlebotomists. Prospective study participants could optionally give additional blood draws and questionnaires over a 2-month period. Blood samples from the prospective study were shipped frozen or at room temperature prior to DNA extraction.

Note on this clone: What this receptor recognizes is not known. No base qualities exist here, and no much larger clone lies one base off it.

TCRbeta CDR3 regions were amplified from genomic DNA using the immunoSEQ Assay, a bias-controlled multiplex PCR. Per the authors' processing: Nucleated cell counts per sample were estimated from amplification of reference gene primers within the assay. To quantify the absolute abundance of each unique TCRbeta CDR3 rearrangement, sequence reads were collapsed and filtered. For each sample, productive Simpson clonality was calculated as the square root of Simpson's diversity index across productive rearrangements. The source is immuneACCESS, and TCRdb retained only in-frame sequences with V and J called. Part of the clones is not carried over; for the studies checked, unresolved V genes explain less than half of this, and the remainder is unexplained. The DNA gave D and trimming, while V, J and clone size come from that table. In all, the sample holds about 320,000 clones, and 75% to 90% of those were seen once. The ten largest make up under 2% of the sample.

Sequenced input: PBMCs or T cells enriched from blood (not recorded which). The chain is encoded by TRBV27 joined to TRBJ1-2; TRBD1 lines up with 9 middle nucleotides. The source of this sequence is a woman in her twenties or thirties who had been exposed to COVID-19. The CDR3 protein sequence reads: CASSPTGGVDYGYTF. In nucleotides, the sequence is TGTGCCAGCAGTCCAACAGGGGGCGTAGACTATGGCTACACCTTC.